This T cell receptor (beta chain) stems from a study of blood T cells in healthy people across ages. Study conclusions and caveats: Estimates based on one million T cells were treated as lower bounds.

Together with a sample-barcoded 5' primer, a J-beta primer mix was included in a second PCR lasting roughly 7 to 11 cycles. From the 5' RACE reads, TCRdb called clonotypes with MiXCR, one entry per CDR3 protein. The sample holds about 1 million distinct CDR3 sequences, almost 25% seen once. The germline V gene has CDR1 LGHDT and CDR2 YNNKEL (reference sequence). The CDR3 is made up of 16 amino acids. V lost 3 bases to trimming and J lost 0 bases, with 14 bases between them. Comment on this clonotype: Its antigen is undetermined.

The sample was also linked to a second study, of T cells of mothers and their children.

Sequencing was carried out using blood. The origin of this receptor is a girl aged 2-10 years in good health. The chain combines TRBV3-1 with TRBJ1-2; weak D call: TRBD1 (5 bases). The CDR3 sequence is CASSQFADTANYGYTF. In DNA, the CDR3 is TGTGCCAGCAGCCAGTTTGCGGACACCGCTAACTATGGCTACACCTTC.